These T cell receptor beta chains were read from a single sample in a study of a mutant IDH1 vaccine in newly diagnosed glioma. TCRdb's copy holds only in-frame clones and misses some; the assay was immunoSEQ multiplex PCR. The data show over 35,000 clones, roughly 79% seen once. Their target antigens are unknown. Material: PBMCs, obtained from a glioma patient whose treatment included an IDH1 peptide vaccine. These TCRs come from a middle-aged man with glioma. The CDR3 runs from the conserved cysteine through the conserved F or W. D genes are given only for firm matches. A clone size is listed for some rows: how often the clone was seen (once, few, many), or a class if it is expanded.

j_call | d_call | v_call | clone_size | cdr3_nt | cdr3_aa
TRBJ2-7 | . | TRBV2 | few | TGTGCCAGCCGCACCCTCTTCGGCTACGAGCAGTACTTC | CASRTLFGYEQYF
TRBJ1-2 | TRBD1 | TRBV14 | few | TGTGCCAGCAGCCAAACCCCGCGCACAGGGGGCAGATACACCTTC | CASSQTPRTGGRYTF
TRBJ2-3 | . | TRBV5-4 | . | TGTGCCAGCAGCTTCCCCAGGGACAACACAGATACGCAGTATTTT | CASSFPRDNTDTQYF
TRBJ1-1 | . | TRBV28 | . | TGTGCCAGCAGCATCCCCACACCCGCGAGGAACACTGAAGCTTTCTTT | CASSIPTPARNTEAFF
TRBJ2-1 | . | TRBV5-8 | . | TGTGCCAGCAGCTTGGTGGGGGGCTCCTACAATGAGCAGTTCTTC | CASSLVGGSYNEQFF
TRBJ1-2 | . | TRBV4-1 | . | TGCGCCAGCAGCCAAGCCCAGGGCAACTATGGCTACACCTTC | CASSQAQGNYGYTF
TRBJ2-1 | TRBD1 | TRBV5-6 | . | TGTGCCAGCAGCTGGGGGACAGATCACAATGAGCAGTTCTTC | CASSWGTDHNEQFF
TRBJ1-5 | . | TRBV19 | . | TGTGCCAGTAGTATAGAGGCGGCGCGCAATCAGCCCCAGCATTTT | CASSIEAARNQPQHF
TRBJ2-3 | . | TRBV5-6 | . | TGTGCCAGCAGCTTGGTGGGAGATGCCACAGATACGCAGTATTTT | CASSLVGDATDTQYF
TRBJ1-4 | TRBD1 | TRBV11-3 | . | TGTGCCAGCAGCTTATCGACAGGGCCCAATGAAAAACTGTTTTTT | CASSLSTGPNEKLFF
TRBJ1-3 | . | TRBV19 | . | TGTGCCAGTAGTATAGGGGGAAACACCATATATTTT | CASSIGGNTIYF
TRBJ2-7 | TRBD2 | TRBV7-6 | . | TGTGCCAGCAGCTTAGTAGCGGGGGCCTACGAGCAGTACTTC | CASSLVAGAYEQYF
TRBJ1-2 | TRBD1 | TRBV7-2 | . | TGTGCCAGCAGCTTAGGGAGGCAGGGGGCAGCTGGCTACACCTTC | CASSLGRQGAAGYTF